The rows below give T cell receptor beta chains drawn from one sample of a study of blood T cell repertoires in COVID-19. Libraries were prepared by immunoSEQ multiplex PCR; TCRdb keeps only in-frame clonotypes and omits some of them. The sample yields over 200,000 clones, roughly 89% seen once. Sample: PBMCs or T cells enriched from blood (not recorded which). Receptor source: a woman aged 40 to 50 who had recovered from COVID-19. The CDR3 runs from the conserved cysteine through the conserved F or W. Fields, in order: D gene, J gene, clone size, V gene, CDR3 DNA, CDR3 protein. A D gene is named only where the DNA matches it firmly. Only part of the rows carry a size: once, few, many, or a class if the clone is expanded.

D gene: TRBD2
J gene: TRBJ2-1
clone size: .
V gene: TRBV7-2
CDR3 DNA: TGTGCCAGCAGGGATAGCGGGAGAGGAGGGAATGAGCAGTTCTTC
CDR3 protein: CASRDSGRGGNEQFF

D gene: .
J gene: TRBJ1-5
clone size: .
V gene: TRBV28
CDR3 DNA: TGTGCCAGCAGCCGATTTACACGGAACTACAATCAGCCCCAGCATTTT
CDR3 protein: CASSRFTRNYNQPQHF

D gene: TRBD1
J gene: TRBJ2-3
clone size: .
V gene: TRBV27
CDR3 DNA: TGTGCCAGCAGTTTCGACAGGGGAGATACGCAGTATTTT
CDR3 protein: CASSFDRGDTQYF

D gene: .
J gene: TRBJ1-1
clone size: .
V gene: TRBV7-9
CDR3 DNA: TGTGCCAGCAGCCAGGCTCAGGGAAGGGCTGAAGCTTTCTTT
CDR3 protein: CASSQAQGRAEAFF

D gene: .
J gene: TRBJ2-3
clone size: .
V gene: TRBV27
CDR3 DNA: TGTGCCAGCAGTTTCAGAGTACAGGGAAGCACAGATACGCAGTATTTT
CDR3 protein: CASSFRVQGSTDTQYF

D gene: .
J gene: TRBJ1-2
clone size: .
V gene: TRBV5-4
CDR3 DNA: TGTGCCAGCAGCTTGCGGGGGGCCTATGGCTACACCTTC
CDR3 protein: CASSLRGAYGYTF

D gene: TRBD1
J gene: TRBJ1-2
clone size: .
V gene: TRBV28
CDR3 DNA: TGTGCCAGCAGTTCGGGACAGGGAGGCCAAAACTATGGCTACACCTTC
CDR3 protein: CASSSGQGGQNYGYTF

D gene: .
J gene: TRBJ1-1
clone size: once
V gene: TRBV6-5
CDR3 DNA: TGTGCCAGCAGTTGGGACAAGGACAAGGCTTTCTTT
CDR3 protein: CASSWDKDKAFF

D gene: TRBD2
J gene: TRBJ2-3
clone size: .
V gene: TRBV5-1
CDR3 DNA: TGCGCCAGCAGCTGGGGGACTAGCGAAGGGCCAGATACGCAGTATTTT
CDR3 protein: CASSWGTSEGPDTQYF

D gene: .
J gene: TRBJ1-4
clone size: .
V gene: TRBV5-1
CDR3 DNA: TGCGCCAGCAGCTTGAGACGGGCAACTAATGAAAAACTGTTTTTT
CDR3 protein: CASSLRRATNEKLFF

D gene: .
J gene: TRBJ2-1
clone size: .
V gene: TRBV7-3
CDR3 DNA: TGTGCCAGCAGCTCACTAGACTGGAAGGAAGCCTACAATGAGCAGTTCTTC
CDR3 protein: CASSSLDWKEAYNEQFF

D gene: .
J gene: TRBJ1-1
clone size: .
V gene: TRBV23-1
CDR3 DNA: TGCGCCAGCAGTCAATCAGTGAGGACTGAAGCTTTCTTT
CDR3 protein: CASSQSVRTEAFF

D gene: TRBD2
J gene: TRBJ2-7
clone size: .
V gene: TRBV30
CDR3 DNA: TGTGCCTGGAGTGTATCTAGCGGGAGACGTAGCGAGCAGTACTTC
CDR3 protein: CAWSVSSGRRSEQYF

D gene: .
J gene: TRBJ2-4
clone size: .
V gene: TRBV11-2
CDR3 DNA: TGTGCCAGCAGCGCGGCGAGGGCCAAAAACATTCAGTACTTC
CDR3 protein: CASSAARAKNIQYF

D gene: .
J gene: TRBJ2-7
clone size: once
V gene: TRBV5-1
CDR3 DNA: TGCGCCAGCAGTTCGGCGGGCTTCGGGTACGAGCAGTACTTC
CDR3 protein: CASSSAGFGYEQYF

D gene: TRBD1
J gene: TRBJ1-5
clone size: .
V gene: TRBV19
CDR3 DNA: TGTGCCAGTAGTCCGGACAGGATCAATCAGCCCCAGCATTTT
CDR3 protein: CASSPDRINQPQHF

D gene: TRBD2
J gene: TRBJ2-3
clone size: .
V gene: TRBV5-4
CDR3 DNA: TGTGCCAGCAGCGCCGGGACTAGCGGGAGGGCTGCCACAGATACGCAGTATTTT
CDR3 protein: CASSAGTSGRAATDTQYF

D gene: .
J gene: TRBJ2-3
clone size: few
V gene: TRBV10-2
CDR3 DNA: TGCGCCAGCAGTAGAGCGGGCTCCTTGGCAGATACGCAGTATTTT
CDR3 protein: CASSRAGSLADTQYF

D gene: TRBD2
J gene: TRBJ2-2
clone size: .
V gene: TRBV5-6
CDR3 DNA: TGTGCCAGCACCCGGTGGGGGAGGGCCACCGGGGAGCTGTTTTTT
CDR3 protein: CASTRWGRATGELFF

D gene: TRBD1
J gene: TRBJ2-2
clone size: .
V gene: TRBV11-3
CDR3 DNA: TGTGCCAGCTTTGGACAGGGTCCCACCGGGGAGCTGTTTTTT
CDR3 protein: CASFGQGPTGELFF

D gene: .
J gene: TRBJ2-1
clone size: few
V gene: TRBV13
CDR3 DNA: TGTGCCAGCAGCTGGGGTGCCGGGGGCAATGAGCAGTTCTTC
CDR3 protein: CASSWGAGGNEQFF

D gene: .
J gene: TRBJ1-6
clone size: .
V gene: TRBV5-4
CDR3 DNA: TGTGCCAGCAGCTTGGACGGGTTAGGTAATTCACCCCTCCACTTT
CDR3 protein: CASSLDGLGNSPLHF

D gene: TRBD1
J gene: TRBJ2-1
clone size: .
V gene: TRBV5-1
CDR3 DNA: TGCGCCAGCAGCCAGGACAGGGTCGGGGATCTAAATGAGCAGTTCTTC
CDR3 protein: CASSQDRVGDLNEQFF

D gene: .
J gene: TRBJ1-5
clone size: .
V gene: TRBV28
CDR3 DNA: TGTGCCAGCAGGCCAATTTCGGAGAGCAATCAGCCCCAGCATTTT
CDR3 protein: CASRPISESNQPQHF

D gene: TRBD1
J gene: TRBJ2-5
clone size: .
V gene: TRBV11-2
CDR3 DNA: TGTGCCAGCAGCCCTTCCCCCTTCACCCGGGACAGCGAGACCCAGTACTTC
CDR3 protein: CASSPSPFTRDSETQYF

D gene: .
J gene: TRBJ2-1
clone size: .
V gene: TRBV28
CDR3 DNA: TGTGCCAGCAGTTTTTTCGATGAGCAGTTCTTC
CDR3 protein: CASSFFDEQFF

D gene: .
J gene: TRBJ2-3
clone size: .
V gene: TRBV19
CDR3 DNA: TGTGCCAGTAGTATAGAGCGGGTCACAGATACGCAGTATTTT
CDR3 protein: CASSIERVTDTQYF

D gene: .
J gene: TRBJ1-4
clone size: few
V gene: TRBV7-9
CDR3 DNA: TGTGCCAGCACCTTAGACAATTTTCCAACTAATGAAAAACTGTTTTTT
CDR3 protein: CASTLDNFPTNEKLFF

D gene: .
J gene: TRBJ2-1
clone size: .
V gene: TRBV11-2
CDR3 DNA: TGTGCCAGCAGCTTAGGCTTCGAGATTTACAATGAGCAGTTCTTC
CDR3 protein: CASSLGFEIYNEQFF

D gene: .
J gene: TRBJ2-1
clone size: .
V gene: TRBV19
CDR3 DNA: TGTGCCAGTAGTCCCAGCAGTACTAGGGAGGATGAGCAGTTCTTC
CDR3 protein: CASSPSSTREDEQFF

D gene: .
J gene: TRBJ2-4
clone size: few
V gene: TRBV7-9
CDR3 DNA: TGTGCCAGCAGCCGCGGACAGTCCCCAAACATTCAGTACTTC
CDR3 protein: CASSRGQSPNIQYF

D gene: TRBD1
J gene: TRBJ2-2
clone size: .
V gene: TRBV9
CDR3 DNA: TGTGCCAGCAGCTTAGGGACAGGGGTAGGGGAGCTGTTTTTT
CDR3 protein: CASSLGTGVGELFF

D gene: .
J gene: TRBJ1-2
clone size: .
V gene: TRBV10-3
CDR3 DNA: TGTGCCATCAACCCAGGGGCCCCCTATGGCTACACCTTC
CDR3 protein: CAINPGAPYGYTF

D gene: .
J gene: TRBJ2-2
clone size: .
V gene: TRBV5-1
CDR3 DNA: TGCGCCAGCAGCCAAAACACCGGGGAGCTGTTTTTT
CDR3 protein: CASSQNTGELFF

D gene: TRBD1
J gene: TRBJ1-1
clone size: .
V gene: TRBV10-2
CDR3 DNA: TGCGCCAGCAGACAATGGGGGCAGGGGGGAACTGAAGCTTTCTTT
CDR3 protein: CASRQWGQGGTEAFF